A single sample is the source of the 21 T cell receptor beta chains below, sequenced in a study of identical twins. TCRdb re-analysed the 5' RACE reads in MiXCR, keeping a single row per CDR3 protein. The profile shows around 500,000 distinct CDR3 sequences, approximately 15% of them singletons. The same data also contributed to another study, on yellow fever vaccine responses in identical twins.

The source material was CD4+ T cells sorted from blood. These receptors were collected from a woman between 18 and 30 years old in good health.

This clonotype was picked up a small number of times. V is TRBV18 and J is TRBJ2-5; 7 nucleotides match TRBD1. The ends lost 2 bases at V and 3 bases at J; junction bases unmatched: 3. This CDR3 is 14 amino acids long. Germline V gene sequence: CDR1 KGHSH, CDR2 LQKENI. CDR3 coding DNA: TGTGCCAGCTCACCATCCGGGACAGAAGAGACCCAGTACTTC. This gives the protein CASSPSGTEETQYF.

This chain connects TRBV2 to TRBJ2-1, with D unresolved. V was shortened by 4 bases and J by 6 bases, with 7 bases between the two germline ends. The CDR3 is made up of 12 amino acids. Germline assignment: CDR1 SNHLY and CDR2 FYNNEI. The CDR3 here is CASSAPLNEQFF. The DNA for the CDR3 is TGTGCCAGCAGTGCTCCCCTCAATGAGCAGTTCTTC.

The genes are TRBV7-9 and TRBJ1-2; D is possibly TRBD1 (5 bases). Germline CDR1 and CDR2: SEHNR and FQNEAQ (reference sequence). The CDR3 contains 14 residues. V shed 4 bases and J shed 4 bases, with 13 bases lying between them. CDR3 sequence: CASSSTDRPYGYTF. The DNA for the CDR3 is TGTGCCAGCAGCTCGACAGACCGACCCTATGGCTACACCTTC.

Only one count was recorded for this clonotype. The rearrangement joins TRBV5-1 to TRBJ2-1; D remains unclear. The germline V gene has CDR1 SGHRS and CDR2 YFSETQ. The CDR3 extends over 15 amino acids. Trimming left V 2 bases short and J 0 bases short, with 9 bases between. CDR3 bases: TGCGCCAGCAGCTTAGAGGCATACTCCTACAATGAGCAGTTCTTC. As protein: CASSLEAYSYNEQFF.

The CDR3 is CASSLAFSRNIQYF. Written as DNA, the CDR3 is TGCGCCAGCAGCTTGGCCTTCTCAAGAAACATTCAGTACTTC. The V call is TRBV5-1, the J call TRBJ2-4; no clear D gene. V was clipped by 0 bases and J by 6 bases, with 10 bases between them. In germline, CDR1 is SGHRS, CDR2 YFSETQ. This CDR3 spans 14 amino acids.

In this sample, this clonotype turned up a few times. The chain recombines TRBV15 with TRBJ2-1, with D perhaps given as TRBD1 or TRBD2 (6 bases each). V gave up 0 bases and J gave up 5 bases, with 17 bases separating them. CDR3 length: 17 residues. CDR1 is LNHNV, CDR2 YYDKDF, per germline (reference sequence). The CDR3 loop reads CATSRDGTGGQNNEQFF. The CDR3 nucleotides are TGTGCCACCAGCAGAGACGGGACTGGGGGGCAAAACAATGAGCAGTTCTTC. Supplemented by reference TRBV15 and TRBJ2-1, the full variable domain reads DAMVIQNPRYQVTQFGKPVTLSCSQTLNHNVMYWYQQKSSQAPKLLFHYYDKDFNNEADTPDNFQSRRPNTSFCFLDIRSPGLGDTAMYLCATSRDGTGGQNNEQFFGPGTRLTVL.

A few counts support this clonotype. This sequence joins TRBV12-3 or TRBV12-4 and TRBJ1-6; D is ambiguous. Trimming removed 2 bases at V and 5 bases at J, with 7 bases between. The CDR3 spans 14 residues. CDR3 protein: CASSLQVNNSPLHF. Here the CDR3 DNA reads TGTGCCAGCAGTTTACAGGTGAATAATTCACCCCTCCACTTT.

The CDR3 DNA reads TGTGCCAGCAGACACGACAGCAGCTACGAGCAGTACTTC. Translating gives CASRHDSSYEQYF. The genes are TRBV6-1 and TRBJ2-7, with D maybe TRBD1 (5 bases). Trimming removed 6 bases from V and 3 bases from J, with 12 bases in between. Germline V gene lookup returns CDR1 MNHNS and CDR2 SASEGT. The CDR3 is 13 residues long.

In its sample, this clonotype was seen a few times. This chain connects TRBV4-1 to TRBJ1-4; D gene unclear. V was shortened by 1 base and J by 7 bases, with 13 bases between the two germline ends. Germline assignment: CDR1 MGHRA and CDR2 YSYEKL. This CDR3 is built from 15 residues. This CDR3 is CASSQVAGVGEKLFF. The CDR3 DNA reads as TGCGCCAGCAGCCAAGTTGCGGGCGTTGGTGAAAAACTGTTTTTT.

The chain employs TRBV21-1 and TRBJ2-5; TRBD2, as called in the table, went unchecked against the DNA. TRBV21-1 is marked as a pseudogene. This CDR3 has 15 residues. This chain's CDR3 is CASMVAGGPRETQYF. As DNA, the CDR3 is TGTGCCAGCATGGTAGCGGGAGGGCCTAGAGAGACCCAGTACTTC.

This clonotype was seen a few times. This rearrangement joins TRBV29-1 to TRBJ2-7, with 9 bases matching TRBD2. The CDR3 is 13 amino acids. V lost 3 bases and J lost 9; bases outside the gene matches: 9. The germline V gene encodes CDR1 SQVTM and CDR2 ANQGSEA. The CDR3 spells CSVDTLAGSAQYF. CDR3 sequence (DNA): TGCAGCGTTGATACTCTAGCGGGAAGCGCGCAGTACTTC.

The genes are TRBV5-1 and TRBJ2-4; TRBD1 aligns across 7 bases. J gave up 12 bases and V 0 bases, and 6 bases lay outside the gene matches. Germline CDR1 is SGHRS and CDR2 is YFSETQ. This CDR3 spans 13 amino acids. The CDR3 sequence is CASSLDLGQHQYF. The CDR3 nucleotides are TGCGCCAGCAGCTTGGATTTGGGACAGCATCAGTACTTC.

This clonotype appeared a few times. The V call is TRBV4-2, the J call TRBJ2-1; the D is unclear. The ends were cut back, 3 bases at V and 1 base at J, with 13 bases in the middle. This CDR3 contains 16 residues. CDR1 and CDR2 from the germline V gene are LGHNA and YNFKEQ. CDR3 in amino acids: CASSHSPSISYNEQFF. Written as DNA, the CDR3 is TGTGCCAGCAGCCATTCCCCCTCGATATCCTACAATGAGCAGTTCTTC.

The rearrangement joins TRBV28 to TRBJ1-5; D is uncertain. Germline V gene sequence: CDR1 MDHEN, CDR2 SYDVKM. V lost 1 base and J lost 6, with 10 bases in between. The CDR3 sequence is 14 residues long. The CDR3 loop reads CASSLSVSSQPQHF. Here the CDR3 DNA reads TGTGCCAGCAGTTTATCCGTCAGTTCTCAGCCCCAGCATTTT.

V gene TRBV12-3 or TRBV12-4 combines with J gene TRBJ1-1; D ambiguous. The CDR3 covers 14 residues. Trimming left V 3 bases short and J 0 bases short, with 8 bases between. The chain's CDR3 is CASSFRLMNTEAFF. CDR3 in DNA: TGTGCCAGCAGTTTCCGGCTCATGAACACTGAAGCTTTCTTT.

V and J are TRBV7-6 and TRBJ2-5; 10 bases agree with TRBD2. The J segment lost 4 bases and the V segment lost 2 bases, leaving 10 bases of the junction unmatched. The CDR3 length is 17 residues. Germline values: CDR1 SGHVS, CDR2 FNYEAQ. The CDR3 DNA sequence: TGTGCCAGCAGCTTAAGTAGGCTAGCGGGAGCAAGAGAGACCCAGTACTTC. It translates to CASSLSRLAGARETQYF.

The CDR3 nucleotides are TGTGCCAGCAGGTCCCGGGAGCCGGGCACCGGGGAGCTGTTTTTT. It translates to CASRSREPGTGELFF. The V gene is TRBV6-1, the J gene TRBJ2-2; perhaps TRBD2 as D (6 bases). Trimming pared 6 bases from V and 4 bases from J, leaving 15 bases between. The CDR3 is made up of 15 amino acids. Germline CDR1 is MNHNS and CDR2 is SASEGT.

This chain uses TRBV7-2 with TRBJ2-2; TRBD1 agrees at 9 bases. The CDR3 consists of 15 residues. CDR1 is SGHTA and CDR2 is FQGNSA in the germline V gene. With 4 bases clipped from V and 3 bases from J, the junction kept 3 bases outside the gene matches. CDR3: CASSYRDRDTGELFF. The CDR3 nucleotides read TGTGCCAGCAGCTACCGGGACAGGGACACCGGGGAGCTGTTTTTT.

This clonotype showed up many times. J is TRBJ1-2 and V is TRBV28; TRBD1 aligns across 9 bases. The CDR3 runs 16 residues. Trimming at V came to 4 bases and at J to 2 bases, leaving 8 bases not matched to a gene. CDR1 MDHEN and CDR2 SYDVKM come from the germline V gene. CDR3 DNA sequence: TGTGCCAGCAGTTCCCCCACCGGACAGGGGAACTATGGCTACACCTTC. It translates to CASSSPTGQGNYGYTF.

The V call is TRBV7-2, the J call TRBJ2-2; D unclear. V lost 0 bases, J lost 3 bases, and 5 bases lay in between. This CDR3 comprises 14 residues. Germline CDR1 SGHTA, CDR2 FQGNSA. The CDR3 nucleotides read TGTGCCAGCAGCTTAGCGGGATACACCGGGGAGCTGTTTTTT. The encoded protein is CASSLAGYTGELFF.

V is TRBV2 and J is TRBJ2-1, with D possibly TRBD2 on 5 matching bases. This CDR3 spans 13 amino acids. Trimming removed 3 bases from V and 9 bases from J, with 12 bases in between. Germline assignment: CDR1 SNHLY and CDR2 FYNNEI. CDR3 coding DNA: TGTGCCAGCAGTGACTCCGGGATAGGTGAGCAGTTCTTC. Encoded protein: CASSDSGIGEQFF.